The 14 T cell receptor beta chains reported below all come from one sample, sequenced in a study of cytomegalovirus exposure and HLA in healthy donors. Primers: 60 Vbeta forward and 13 Jbeta reverse. The method was immunoSEQ multiplex PCR; TCRdb's version includes in-frame clones alone and lacks a portion of them. Here the sample spans some 130,000 clones, about four fifths being singletons. Sequencing used PBMCs. These receptors originate from a human donor in good health.

The chain combines TRBV5-1 with TRBJ1-2; 8 nucleotides agree with TRBD1. Germline V gene lookup returns CDR1 SGHRS and CDR2 YFSETQ. The CDR3 spans 13 residues. V dropped 4 bases and J dropped 4; count of bases not matched to a gene: 3. CDR3 coding DNA: TGCGCCAGCAGCGGGACAGGCTCCTATGGCTACACCTTC. Translation gives CASSGTGSYGYTF.

This clone showed up just a few times. This rearrangement joins TRBV4-1 to TRBJ2-1; maybe TRBD2 (6 bases). V gave up 4 bases and J gave up 0 bases, with 13 bases separating them. Per the germline V gene, CDR1 is MGHRA and CDR2 is YSYEKL. The CDR3 totals 16 residues. The CDR3 sequence is CASSPLADSSYNEQFF. The CDR3 region has the DNA TGCGCCAGCAGCCCTTTAGCGGATAGCTCCTACAATGAGCAGTTCTTC.

The V and J genes are TRBV27 and TRBJ2-3, with D possibly matching TRBD1 (5 bases). This CDR3 spans 14 amino acids. V was shortened by 2 bases and J by 5 bases, with 11 bases between the two germline ends. Germline assignment: CDR1 MNHEY and CDR2 SMNVEV (reference sequence). CDR3 in amino acids: CASSLNLRVDTQYF. CDR3 bases: TGTGCCAGCAGTTTAAACCTCAGGGTAGATACGCAGTATTTT.

The rearrangement uses TRBV27 and TRBJ2-3, with D maybe TRBD2 (5 bases). The CDR3 is made up of 16 amino acids. Trimming shortened V by 7 bases and J by 1 base, and 18 bases separated the two germline ends. Per germline, CDR1 MNHEY and CDR2 SMNVEV (reference sequence). CDR3 region: CASKIRPDWGTDTQYF. In nucleotides, the CDR3 is TGTGCCAGCAAAATCCGACCGGACTGGGGCACAGATACGCAGTATTTT.

This sequence joins TRBV14 and TRBJ2-1, with D possibly being TRBD2 (6 bases). V was trimmed by 3 bases and J by 1 base, leaving 16 bases between them. CDR1 and CDR2 (germline): SGHDN, FVKESK. The CDR3 contains 17 residues. CDR3 nucleotide sequence: TGTGCCAGCAGCCAGCTTCGGCGGGGAGCTTCCTACAATGAGCAGTTCTTC. Translation: CASSQLRRGASYNEQFF.

This rearrangement joins TRBV6-1 to TRBJ2-7, with 9 bases aligning to TRBD1. The CDR3 loop spans 14 amino acids. V dropped 8 bases and J dropped 3; count of bases not matched to a gene: 8. Germline loops: CDR1 MNHNS, CDR2 SASEGT. The CDR3 nucleotides read TGTGCCAGCGACAGGGGGTGGGCTGGCTACGAGCAGTACTTC. Its translation is CASDRGWAGYEQYF.

In its sample, this clone was seen a few times. The chain couples TRBV27 to TRBJ2-3; weak D call: TRBD1 (5 bases). CDR3 length: 13 residues. Trimming removed 8 bases at V and 4 bases at J, with 13 bases between. The germline V gene has CDR1 MNHEY and CDR2 SMNVEV (reference sequence). The CDR3 sequence is CASASRGPDTQYF. The CDR3 region has the DNA TGTGCCAGCGCCTCTAGGGGTCCAGATACGCAGTATTTT.

The chain links TRBV25-1 to TRBJ2-7, with D possibly matching TRBD1 (5 bases). With 5 bases removed from V and 7 bases from J, the gap between germline ends came to 12 bases. The CDR3 spans 12 residues. CDR1 is MGHDK, CDR2 SYGVNS, per germline. The CDR3 region is CASSLVGDEQYF. Written as DNA, the CDR3 is TGTGCCAGCAGTTTAGTAGGGGATGAGCAGTACTTC.

This clone was observed a handful of times. The V call is TRBV4-2, the J call TRBJ2-7, with D possibly matching TRBD1 (6 bases). V dropped 2 bases and J dropped 0 bases, with 8 bases sitting between them. CDR3 size: 14 residues. Per the germline V gene, CDR1 is LGHNA and CDR2 is YNFKEQ. CDR3 sequence: CASSQKDSSYEQYF. The CDR3 DNA sequence: TGTGCCAGCAGCCAAAAGGACAGCTCCTACGAGCAGTACTTC.

The chain joins TRBV25-1 to TRBJ2-1, with 9 bases fitting TRBD1. Germline loops: CDR1 MGHDK, CDR2 SYGVNS. With 2 bases clipped from V and 6 bases from J, the junction kept 5 bases outside the gene matches. The CDR3 is made up of 15 amino acids. The CDR3 DNA sequence: TGTGCCAGCAGTGAACCGGGACAGGGTCGCAATGAGCAGTTCTTC. Residues: CASSEPGQGRNEQFF.

The chain is built from TRBV9 and TRBJ1-2; the D is unclear. CDR3 length: 13 amino acids. Germline V lookup: CDR1 SGDLS, CDR2 YYNGEE. Trimming pared 3 bases from V and 2 bases from J, leaving 8 bases between. In DNA form, the CDR3 reads TGTGCCAGCAGCGGGGTCGGGAACTATGGCTACACCTTC. This encodes CASSGVGNYGYTF.

A note on this clone: Additional DNA sequences in this sample encode the identical CDR3. The chain couples TRBV11-3 to TRBJ1-1; D gene unclear. Trimming stripped 2 bases from V and 1 base from J, with 5 bases between. Germline values: CDR1 SGHNT, CDR2 YENEEA. The CDR3 runs 13 residues. The CDR3 reads CASSLRGNTEAFF. In DNA form, the CDR3 reads TGTGCCAGCAGCTTACGCGGGAACACTGAAGCTTTCTTT. Full variable domain (rest looked up from reference TRBV11-3 and TRBJ1-1): EAGVVQSPRYKIIEKKQPVAFWCNPISGHNTLYWYLQNLGQGPELLIRYENEEAVDDSQLPKDRFSAERLKGVDSTLKIQPAELGDSAVYLCASSLRGNTEAFFGQGTRLTVV.

The chain uses TRBV4-2 and TRBJ1-2; D uncertain. V lost 0 bases, J lost 4 bases, and 12 bases lay in between. This CDR3 comprises 15 residues. Germline CDR1 and CDR2: LGHNA and YNFKEQ. CDR3 sequence reads: CASSQDVGVTYGYTF. DNA for the CDR3: TGTGCCAGCAGCCAAGATGTCGGGGTTACCTATGGCTACACCTTC.

The chain recombines TRBV6-6 with TRBJ2-1, with D tentatively TRBD2 (6 bases). Germline CDR1 is MNHNY and CDR2 is SVGAGI (reference sequence). Deletions cut 6 bases from V and 5 bases from J, with 14 bases between. CDR3 size: 14 residues. The CDR3, as DNA: TGTGCCAGCAGATCGGGGGTTTTTCACAATGAGCAGTTCTTC. It codes for CASRSGVFHNEQFF.